This T cell receptor beta chain was sequenced in a study of cytomegalovirus exposure and HLA in healthy donors (dated by TCRdb to 2016 to 2017). Study-wide context: According to a later analysis, one platform produced both the approximately 110 validation repertoires and the 670 or so repertoires of the first cohort. The aim of the study was to test whether cataloging public T cell receptors could identify signatures of past pathogen exposure. Besides the first cohort of 666 subjects, a separate validation cohort made up of over 100 different subjects was used. The study combined high-throughput TCR immunosequencing, statistical association of individual TCRs with disease status, and machine learning to predict cytomegalovirus infection status. The full study reports these points: In both the original and validation cohorts, the classifier was reported to diagnose cytomegalovirus status with high specificity and sensitivity. The study gave a list of 150 to 200 TCR beta chains associated with cytomegalovirus. In a later analysis, TCRs clustered in the first cohort were found to also tend to co-occur in the approximately 120 validation repertoires, with around 94% of cluster scores above 0. In vitro tests confirmed that a few of the cytomegalovirus-associated TCR beta chains recognize cytomegalovirus antigens. According to the authors, the approach could potentially be generalized to other disease states and immunological phenotypes. A later analysis had no HLA typing for the validation cohort, so co-occurrence there was scored across all 110 or so repertoires. Most TCR sequences were observed very rarely across donors, whereas some public TCRs were present in many individuals.

The donors belonged to the validation cohort of around 130 subjects, which was separate from the 666-subject first cohort. Note on this clone: Its target antigen remains unknown. The germline gene is not matched at one end of the junction; a read error may be the cause.

The library was generated by the immunoSEQ multiplex PCR assay. The paper's processing steps were these. To diagnose cytomegalovirus status from the catalog of TCR beta chain sequences, a statistical classification framework was built. TCRdb holds this immuneACCESS table with in-frame rearrangements only. Some clones are missing; in checked studies, unresolved V genes explain under half, and the rest has no known cause. V, J and clone size reflect that table, while D and trimming were determined from the DNA. The sample table contains 200,000 to 250,000 clones; only one count was recorded for less than 90% of them. The ten largest clones take up about 12% of the sample. Sequenced material: PBMCs. The sequence came from a man between 18 and 35 years old in good health and CMV-seropositive.

DNA sequence: TGTGCCAGCAGTTACTCGCTGGGGTCTGCTTACTTC. Protein translation: CASSYSLGSAYF. Rearrangement joined TRBV6-4 to TRBJ2-7; the D gene assignment is ambiguous. From the germline V gene, CDR1 is MRHNA and CDR2 is SNTAGT. The CDR3, cysteine through phenylalanine, is 12 amino acids long. Only CDR3 DNA is held: 36 bases, read in frame from base 1.